This passage covers 21 T cell receptor beta chains from one sample sequenced in a study of T cells in Graves' hyperthyroidism and ophthalmopathy. RNA transcripts yielded amplified TCR beta CDR3 regions. HTBI primers were the set used in a first-round RT-PCR of the TCR CDR3. TCRdb independently ran MiXCR on the multiplex PCR reads; one entry per CDR3 protein. The data contain approximately 560,000 distinct CDR3 sequences, about half of them seen just once; the ten biggest clones take up 8.2%. Sequenced: peripheral blood or thyroid tissue (not recorded which). The origin of the receptors is a young woman with Graves' hyperthyroidism.

This clonotype occurred many times. This sequence joins TRBV2 and TRBJ1-2; D may be TRBD1 (5 bases). The V end lost 10 bases, the J end lost 4 bases, and 16 bases lay between the germline ends. The V gene's germline CDR1 is SNHLY and CDR2 FYNNEI. The length of the CDR3 is 13 residues. The DNA for the CDR3 is TGTGCCAACACGGCGGGGGAGGGCTATGGCTACACCTTC. It encodes CANTAGEGYGYTF.

Concerning this clonotype: A read error may explain this, as a much larger clone is one base away. This rearrangement joins TRBV5-2 to TRBJ2-5; whether TRBD2, the table's D call, matches the DNA was not checked. TRBV5-2 is a pseudogene locus. The CDR3 length is 14 residues. This CDR3 reads CASNQTSGTETQYF. For the CDR3, the DNA is TGTGCCAGCAACCAAACTAGCGGGACAGAGACCCAGTACTTC.

This chain uses TRBV9 with TRBJ1-5, with D possibly matching TRBD1 (5 bases). Trimming stripped 0 bases from V and 5 bases from J, with 12 bases between. Germline CDR1 reads SGDLS; CDR2 reads YYNGEE. This CDR3 is 15 amino acids long. The CDR3 nucleotides read TGTGCCAGCAGCGTAGGGGGCGGGTTCGATCAGCCCCAGCATTTT. Translated, it gives CASSVGGGFDQPQHF.

This clonotype has ten or more counts. The chain uses TRBV12-3 or TRBV12-4 and TRBJ1-6; unclear D gene. With 3 bases removed from V and 9 bases from J, the gap between germline ends came to 12 bases. CDR3 length: 14 residues. The CDR3 is CASSFGPVGSPLHF. The DNA for the CDR3 is TGTGCCAGCAGTTTTGGTCCCGTAGGTTCACCCCTCCACTTT.

The chain couples TRBV10-3 to TRBJ2-7; a weak D match, TRBD2 (7 bases). Germline CDR1 and CDR2: ENHRY and SYGVKD. The CDR3 has 13 residues. Trimming removed 7 bases at V and 3 bases at J, with 13 bases between. The CDR3 DNA is TGTGCCATCACTGGGGGGGCCTTCTACGAGCAGTACTTC. Translation: CAITGGAFYEQYF.

The chain recombines TRBV20-1 with TRBJ2-7; tentative D call: TRBD2 (5 bases). The CDR3 contains 15 residues. Germline V gene data show CDR1 as DFQATT and CDR2 as SNEGSKA (reference sequence). Trimming stripped 0 bases from V and 6 bases from J, with 18 bases between. The DNA for the CDR3 is TGCAGTGCTAGAGATTGGGCTAGCCCCGAATCCGAGCAGTACTTC. The encoded protein is CSARDWASPESEQYF.

This chain connects TRBV15 to TRBJ1-1; no clear D. V lost 5 bases, J lost 3 bases, and 10 bases lay in between. Per the germline V gene, CDR1 is LNHNV and CDR2 is YYDKDF (reference sequence). CDR3 length: 13 residues. The CDR3, as DNA: TGTGCCACCAGCGGGGATGGGGACACTGAAGCTTTCTTT. This codes for CATSGDGDTEAFF. The complete variable domain, with remaining parts taken from reference TRBV15 and TRBJ1-1, reads DAMVIQNPRYQVTQFGKPVTLSCSQTLNHNVMYWYQQKSSQAPKLLFHYYDKDFNNEADTPDNFQSRRPNTSFCFLDIRSPGLGDTAMYLCATSGDGDTEAFFGQGTRLTVV.

Comment on this clonotype: Mismatch with germline at one junction end may stem from a read error. The chain employs TRBV9 and TRBJ2-6, with D possibly matching TRBD1 (5 bases). Germline CDR1 reads SGDLS; CDR2 reads YYNGEE. This CDR3 contains 15 residues. CDR3 coding DNA: TGTGCCAGCAGCTTAGGCAGCTCTGGGGCCAACGTCCCGACTTTC. Its protein is CASSLGSSGANVPTF.

This clonotype was counted many times. The chain carries TRBV25-1 and TRBJ1-3, with no clear D. V was trimmed by 5 bases and J by 0 bases, leaving 8 bases between them. Germline V gene data show CDR1 as MGHDK and CDR2 as SYGVNS. The CDR3 is 14 amino acids. The CDR3 here is CASSIGFSGNTIYF. The CDR3 DNA follows: TGTGCCAGCAGTATCGGTTTCTCTGGAAACACCATATATTTT.

Many counts were recorded for this clonotype. The CDR3 DNA reads as TGTGCCAGCAGCTTACGGATTGGGTCCCAGCATTTT. Translation: CASSLRIGSQHF. The chain links TRBV7-8 to TRBJ1-5; D is unclear. V lost 2 bases and J lost 11, with 10 bases in between. The CDR3 contains 12 residues. Germline loops: CDR1 SGHVS, CDR2 FQNEAQ.

About this clonotype: Its ends do not fully match the called genes, so a read error is possible. This chain joins TRBV7-9 and TRBJ1-4; D may be TRBD1 (5 bases). Looked up from germline, CDR1 is SEHNR and CDR2 is FQNEAQ (reference sequence). This CDR3 is built from 17 residues. In DNA form, the CDR3 reads TGTGCCAGCAGTTTAGTACGACGGTCCCCAGGGAATGAAAAACTGTTTTTT. The encoded protein is CASSLVRRSPGNEKLFF.

In its sample, this clonotype was seen many times. The rearrangement links TRBV29-1 to TRBJ2-6, with 8 positions matching TRBD1. The CDR3 sequence is 17 residues long. Germline assignment: CDR1 SQVTM and CDR2 ANQGSEA. With V trimmed by 6 bases and J by 0 bases, 10 bases remained unmatched. CDR3 nucleotides: TGCAGCGTGTACTACAGGGGGAAGAGCTCTGGGGCCAACGTCCTGACTTTC. Translating gives CSVYYRGKSSGANVLTF.

The chain uses TRBV6-5 and TRBJ1-2; 9 bases are a match to TRBD1. Germline-derived CDR1 and CDR2 are MNHEY and SVGAGI. The CDR3 is 17 amino acids. J lost 0 bases, V lost 0 bases, and 5 bases had no gene match. The CDR3 reads CASSYSWTGEANYGYTF. CDR3 DNA: TGTGCCAGCAGTTACTCCTGGACAGGGGAAGCTAACTATGGCTACACCTTC.

This clonotype was counted many times. The gene calls are TRBV7-2 and TRBJ2-5; D is unclear. The ends were cut back, 4 bases at V and 6 bases at J, with 12 bases in the middle. The CDR3 is 13 amino acids. Germline V gene lookup returns CDR1 SGHTA and CDR2 FQGNSA. CDR3 coding DNA: TGTGCCAGCAGCTCAACCGGGCGGCAGACCCAGTACTTC. It is translated as CASSSTGRQTQYF.

The rearrangement links TRBV29-1 to TRBJ1-1; 7 positions match TRBD1. After removal of 7 bases from V and 7 bases from J, the junction contained 15 bases not matched to a gene. Per the germline V gene, CDR1 is SQVTM and CDR2 is ANQGSEA. The CDR3 is 14 residues long. The CDR3 spells CSGIFRDSLCEAFF. CDR3 nucleotide sequence: TGCAGCGGGATATTCCGGGACAGTTTATGTGAAGCTTTCTTT.

This sequence joins TRBV12-3 or TRBV12-4 and TRBJ1-5; D call uncertain. The V and J ends lost 8 bases and 3 bases respectively, with 14 bases between them. The CDR3 runs to 14 residues. CDR3 region: CASSRPGLNQPQHF. The CDR3 DNA reads as TGTGCCAGCTCCCGTCCGGGCCTCAATCAGCCCCAGCATTTT.

This clonotype was counted many times. The chain joins TRBV25-1 to TRBJ2-3; no definite D call. The germline gives CDR1 MGHDK, CDR2 SYGVNS. The CDR3 runs 11 residues. Trimming removed 6 bases at V and 5 bases at J, with 6 bases between. Here the CDR3 DNA reads TGTGCCAGCAGGAGAAGAGATACGCAGTATTTT. It specifies CASRRRDTQYF.

The chain is built from TRBV5-1 and TRBJ2-6; D is unresolved. Germline CDR1 SGHRS, CDR2 YFSETQ. The CDR3 covers 17 residues. V lost 0 bases and J 0 bases, leaving 10 bases between the germline ends. The CDR3 DNA reads as TGCGCCAGCAGCTTGGCACAAATCTCCTCTGGGGCCAACGTCCTGACTTTC. It codes for CASSLAQISSGANVLTF.

This clonotype has a handful of counts. The chain uses TRBV12-3 or TRBV12-4 and TRBJ2-7; perhaps TRBD1 as D (6 bases). CDR3 size: 13 residues. V dropped 6 bases and J dropped 6 bases, with 15 bases sitting between them. CDR3 in amino acids: CASSSDLRGEQYF. In nucleotides, the CDR3 is TGTGCCAGCAGCTCCGATCTCAGGGGCGAGCAGTACTTC.

This rearrangement joins TRBV7-6 to TRBJ2-7; D is uncertain. The CDR3 length is 11 residues. CDR1 is SGHVS and CDR2 is FNYEAQ in the germline V gene. The DNA of the CDR3 is TGTGCTAGAGGACGGACCTACGAGCAGTACTTC. It translates to CARGRTYEQYF. The complete variable domain, with remaining parts taken from reference TRBV7-6 and TRBJ2-7, reads GAGVSQSPRYKVTKRGQDVALRCDPISGHVSLYWYRQALGQGPEFLTYFNYEAQQDKSGLPNDRFSAERPEGSISTLTIQRTEQRDSAMYRCARGRTYEQYFGPGTRLTVT.

This clonotype occurred once. Here the CDR3 DNA reads TGCAGCGGGGGTGGGGGGTGGGGCAATGAAGCTTTCTTT. This codes for CSGGGGWGNEAFF. This chain uses TRBV29-1 with TRBJ1-1, with D possibly matching TRBD1 (5 bases). Trimming took off 7 bases at V and 7 bases at J, with 19 bases between the two ends. There are 13 residues in the CDR3. In germline, CDR1 is SQVTM, CDR2 ANQGSEA. Filled out from reference TRBV29-1 and TRBJ1-1, the complete variable domain reads SAVISQKPSRDICQRGTSLTIQCQVDSQVTMMFWYRQQPGQSLTLIATANQGSEATYESGFVIDKFPISRPNLTFSTLTVSNMSPEDSSIYLCSGGGGWGNEAFFGQGTRLTVV.